What follows are 8 T cell receptor beta chains derived from one specimen sequenced in a study of regulatory T cells in long-lasting Graves disease. For TCR beta, libraries came from iRepertoire HTBI primers and Arm-PCR of CDR3 regions. Each CDR3 protein is one row after TCRdb ran MiXCR on the multiplex PCR reads. Of about 430,000 distinct CDR3 sequences in the sample, over 12% are singletons; the top ten hold approximately 7.8%. Time point noted: newly diagnosed GD, antithyroid drugs for less than 3 months. Isolated PBMC RNA provided the starting material for the TCR library. These data were also reused for a study on T cells in Graves' hyperthyroidism and ophthalmopathy.

The sequenced sample was peripheral blood mononuclear cells (PBMCs), obtained at new diagnosis, from a patient treated with antithyroid drugs. These receptors came from a middle-aged woman with Graves disease.

This clonotype was counted ten times or more. The chain couples TRBV29-1 to TRBJ1-1; D is ambiguous. V was shortened by 4 bases and J by 1 base, with 10 bases between the two germline ends. The germline V gene has CDR1 SQVTM and CDR2 ANQGSEA. The CDR3 has 13 amino acids. CDR3 coding DNA: TGCAGCGTTGGAGGTACGCCGAACACTGAAGCTTTCTTT. Translation gives CSVGGTPNTEAFF.

This clonotype was detected only a few times. The gene calls are TRBV6-5 and TRBJ1-3, with D unresolved. This CDR3 has 15 amino acids. The germline CDR1 and CDR2 sequences are MNHEY and SVGAGI. V dropped 2 bases and J dropped 4 bases, with 12 bases sitting between them. CDR3 sequence reads: CASSYKAAGGNTIYF. The CDR3 DNA reads TGTGCCAGCAGTTACAAGGCCGCGGGAGGAAACACCATATATTTT.

In its sample, this clonotype was seen a few times. V is TRBV12-3 or TRBV12-4 and J is TRBJ2-5; D is undetermined. Between the trimmed V and J ends, which lost 4 bases and 5 bases, there was a span of 14 bases. The CDR3 extends over 14 amino acids. The CDR3 spells CASSSRTPGETQYF. The CDR3 region has the DNA TGTGCCAGCAGTTCCAGAACCCCTGGGGAGACCCAGTACTTC.

This clonotype was recorded many times. The chain carries TRBV2 and TRBJ2-2; a weak D match, TRBD2 (5 bases). Trimming pared 2 bases from V and 1 base from J, leaving 11 bases between. Germline-derived CDR1 and CDR2 are SNHLY and FYNNEI. This CDR3 has 16 residues. CDR3: CASSEKGDLNTGELFF. For the CDR3, the DNA is TGTGCCAGCAGTGAAAAGGGAGACCTGAACACCGGGGAGCTGTTTTTT.

This clonotype was counted many times. The chain's CDR3 is CASPKSSHEQFF. CDR3 in DNA: TGTGCCAGCCCCAAGAGTAGCCATGAGCAGTTCTTC. V gene TRBV2 combines with J gene TRBJ2-1; D not resolved. Germline V lookup: CDR1 SNHLY, CDR2 FYNNEI. The CDR3 spans 12 residues. V dropped 8 bases and J dropped 8 bases, with 13 bases sitting between them.

This clonotype was counted many times. The chain is built from TRBV10-3 and TRBJ2-7, with a tentative D call TRBD2 (6 bases). This CDR3 region has 14 residues. From germline, CDR1 is ENHRY and CDR2 SYGVKD. With 11 bases removed from V and 0 bases from J, the gap between germline ends came to 17 bases. The CDR3 nucleotides read TGTGCCGCCGCGGGGAGCGAATCCTCCTACGAGCAGTACTTC. Its translation: CAAAGSESSYEQYF.

There are many counts of this clonotype. This chain links TRBV2 with TRBJ2-4; D gene uncertain. In germline, CDR1 is SNHLY, CDR2 FYNNEI. This CDR3 has 13 residues. The V and J ends lost 6 bases and 0 bases respectively, with 6 bases between them. CDR3 coding DNA: TGTGCCAGCAGGGGAAGAGCCAAAAACATTCAGTACTTC. Protein: CASRGRAKNIQYF.

This clonotype was recorded once. The chain has TRBV5-6 and TRBJ2-5; D remains ambiguous. The V end was cut by 5 bases, the J end by 2 bases, with 10 bases between. The CDR3 totals 13 residues. Germline lookup yields CDR1 SGHDT and CDR2 YYEEEE. CDR3 amino acids: CASRLTIQETQYF. CDR3 nucleotide sequence: TGTGCCAGCAGACTGACAATTCAAGAGACCCAGTACTTC. The variable domain in full, completed from reference TRBV5-6 and TRBJ2-5, reads DAGVTQSPTHLIKTRGQQVTLRCSPKSGHDTVSWYQQALGQGPQFIFQYYEEEERQRGNFPDRFSGHQFPNYSSELNVNALLLGDSALYLCASRLTIQETQYFGPGTRLLVL.